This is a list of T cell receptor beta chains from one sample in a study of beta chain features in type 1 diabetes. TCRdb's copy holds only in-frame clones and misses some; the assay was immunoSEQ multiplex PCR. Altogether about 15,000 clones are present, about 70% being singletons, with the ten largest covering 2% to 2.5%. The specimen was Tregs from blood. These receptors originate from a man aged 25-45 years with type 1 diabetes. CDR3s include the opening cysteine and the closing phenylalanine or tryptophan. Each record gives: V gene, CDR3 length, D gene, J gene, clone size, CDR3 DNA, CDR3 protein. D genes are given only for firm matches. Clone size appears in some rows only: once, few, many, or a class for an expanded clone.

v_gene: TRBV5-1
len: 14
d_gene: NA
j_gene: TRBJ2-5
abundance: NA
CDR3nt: TGCGCCAGCAGCCAACCCAGGGTAGGGGAGACCCAGTACTTC
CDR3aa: CASSQPRVGETQYF

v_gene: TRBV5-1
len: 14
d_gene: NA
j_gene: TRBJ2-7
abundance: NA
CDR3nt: TGCGCCAGCAGCTTGACAGGGTCCGTTTTCGAGCAGTACTTC
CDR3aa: CASSLTGSVFEQYF

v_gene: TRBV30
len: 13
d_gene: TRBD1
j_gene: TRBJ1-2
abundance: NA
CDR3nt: TGTGCCTGGAGGGCACAGGGGGGCTATGGCTACACCTTC
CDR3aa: CAWRAQGGYGYTF

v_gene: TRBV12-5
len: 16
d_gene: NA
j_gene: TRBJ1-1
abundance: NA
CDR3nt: TGTGCTAGTGGTTTCAGTGCGGCGGCCATGAACACTGAAGCTTTCTTT
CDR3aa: CASGFSAAAMNTEAFF

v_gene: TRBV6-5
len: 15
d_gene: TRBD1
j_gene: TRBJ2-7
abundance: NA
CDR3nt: TGTGCCAGCAGTTCCGGGACAGGGGGGAACTACGAGCAGTACTTC
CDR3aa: CASSSGTGGNYEQYF

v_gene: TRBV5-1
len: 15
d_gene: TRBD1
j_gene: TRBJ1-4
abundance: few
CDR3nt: TGCGCCAGCAGCTCCCGGGACAGTGTTAATGAAAAACTGTTTTTT
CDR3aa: CASSSRDSVNEKLFF

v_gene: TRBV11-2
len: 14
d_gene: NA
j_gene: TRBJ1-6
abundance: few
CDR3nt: TGTGCCAGCAGCTTAGATAGATTTGAATCACCCCTCCACTTT
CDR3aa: CASSLDRFESPLHF

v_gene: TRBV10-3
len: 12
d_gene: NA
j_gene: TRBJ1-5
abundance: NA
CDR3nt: TGTGCCATCTCCGGAGGAGGGCAGCCCCAGCATTTT
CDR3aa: CAISGGGQPQHF

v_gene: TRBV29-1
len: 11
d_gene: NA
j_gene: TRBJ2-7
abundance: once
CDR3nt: TGCAGCGTTACTAATTCCTACGAGCAGTACTTC
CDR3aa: CSVTNSYEQYF

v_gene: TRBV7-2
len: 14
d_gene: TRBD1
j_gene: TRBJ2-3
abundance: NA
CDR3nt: TGTGCCAGCAGCGACAGGGGGCGTCCAAATACGCAGTATTTT
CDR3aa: CASSDRGRPNTQYF

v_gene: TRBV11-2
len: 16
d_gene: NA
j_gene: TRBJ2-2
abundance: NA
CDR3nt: TGTGCCAGCAGTTCCCGGGAAAATGTGACCACCGGGGAGCTGTTTTTT
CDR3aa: CASSSRENVTTGELFF

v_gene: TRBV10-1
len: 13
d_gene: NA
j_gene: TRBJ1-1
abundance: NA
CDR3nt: TGCGCCAGCAGCCCGGGACAGAACACTGAAGCTTTCTTT
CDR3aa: CASSPGQNTEAFF

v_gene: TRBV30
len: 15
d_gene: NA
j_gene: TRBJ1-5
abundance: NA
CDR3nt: TGTGCCTGGAGTGGACAATTCGGGGGCAATCAGCCCCAGCATTTT
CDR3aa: CAWSGQFGGNQPQHF

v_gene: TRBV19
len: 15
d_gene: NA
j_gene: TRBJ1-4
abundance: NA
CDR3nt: TGTGCCAGTAGTATCGGCGGCGGAGTGAATGAAAAACTGTTTTTT
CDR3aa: CASSIGGGVNEKLFF

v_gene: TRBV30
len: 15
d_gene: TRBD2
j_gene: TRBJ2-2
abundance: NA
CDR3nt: TGTGCCTGGAGCCTCAGCGGGAGCGGTCCCGGGGAGCTGTTTTTT
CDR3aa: CAWSLSGSGPGELFF

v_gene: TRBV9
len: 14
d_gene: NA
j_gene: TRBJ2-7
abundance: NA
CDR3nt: TGTGCCAGCAGCGTAGCTCTGGACAGATACGAGCAGTACTTC
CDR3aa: CASSVALDRYEQYF

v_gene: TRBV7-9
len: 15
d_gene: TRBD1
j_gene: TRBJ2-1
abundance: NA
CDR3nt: TGTGCCAGCAGCCCGGGACAGGGGGAATACAATGAGCAGTTCTTC
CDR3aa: CASSPGQGEYNEQFF

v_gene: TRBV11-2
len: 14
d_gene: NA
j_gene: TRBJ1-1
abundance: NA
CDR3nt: TGTGCCAGCAGCCCCAGGGGAAGGGGCACTGAAGCTTTCTTT
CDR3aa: CASSPRGRGTEAFF

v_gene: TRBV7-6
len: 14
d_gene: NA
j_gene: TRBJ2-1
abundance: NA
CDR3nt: TGTGCCAGCAGCTCCCGGCCCAGGGGGGATGAGCAGTTCTTC
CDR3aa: CASSSRPRGDEQFF

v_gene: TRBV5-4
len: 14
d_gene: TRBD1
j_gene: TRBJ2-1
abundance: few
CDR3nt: TGTGCCAGCAGCACGGGACAGGAATACAATGAGCAGTTCTTC
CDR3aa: CASSTGQEYNEQFF

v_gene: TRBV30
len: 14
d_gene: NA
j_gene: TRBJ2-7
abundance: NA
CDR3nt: TGTGCCTGGAGTGTACGAGGGCTCACCTACGAGCAGTACTTC
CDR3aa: CAWSVRGLTYEQYF

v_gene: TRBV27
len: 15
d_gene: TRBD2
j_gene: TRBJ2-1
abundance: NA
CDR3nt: TGTGCCAGCAGTTCCCGGACTAGCGGGAGATATGAGCAGTTCTTC
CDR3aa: CASSSRTSGRYEQFF

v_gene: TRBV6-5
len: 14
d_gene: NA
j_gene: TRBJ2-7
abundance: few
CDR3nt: TGTGCCAGCAGTCTAGGACTCCCCTCGGGCGAGCAGTACTTC
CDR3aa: CASSLGLPSGEQYF

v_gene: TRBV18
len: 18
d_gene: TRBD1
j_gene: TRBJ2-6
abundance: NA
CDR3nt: TGTGCCAGCTCCGAACAGGGGGCCACGTTCTCTGGGGCCAACGTCCTGACTTTC
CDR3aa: CASSEQGATFSGANVLTF

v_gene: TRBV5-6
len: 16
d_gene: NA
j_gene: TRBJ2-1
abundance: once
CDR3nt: TGTGCCAGCAGCTTGGGTTGGGGGCCACCTAACAATGAGCAGTTCTTC
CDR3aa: CASSLGWGPPNNEQFF

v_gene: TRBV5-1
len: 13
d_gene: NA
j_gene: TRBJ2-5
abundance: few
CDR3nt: TGCGCCAGCAGCTTGGTACAAGAAGAGACCCAGTACTTC
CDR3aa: CASSLVQEETQYF

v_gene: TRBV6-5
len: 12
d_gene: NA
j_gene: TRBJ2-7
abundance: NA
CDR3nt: TGTGCCAGCGAACAGGTGGGGTACGAGCAGTACTTC
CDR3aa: CASEQVGYEQYF

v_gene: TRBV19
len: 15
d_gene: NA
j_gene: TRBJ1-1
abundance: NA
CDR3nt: TGTGCCAGTAGTCCCTCCCCGGACAGGAACACTGAAGCTTTCTTT
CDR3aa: CASSPSPDRNTEAFF

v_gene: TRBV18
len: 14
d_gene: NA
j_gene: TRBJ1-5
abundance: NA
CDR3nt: TGTGCCAGCTCACCGAATGGGGGGGCCCAGCCCCAGCATTTT
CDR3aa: CASSPNGGAQPQHF